This paragraph covers one T cell receptor (beta chain) sequence. The antigen it binds to is not known. One base away there is no much larger clone; base qualities are not given. The record originates from a study of Ad26.COV2.S vaccination and SARS-CoV-2 variants (dated by TCRdb to 2020 to 2022). Concerning the study at large: Donors in the vaccine arm were drawn from COV1001, a multicentre, randomized, double-blind, placebo-controlled phase I-IIa trial testing Ad26.COV2.S in healthy adults. Trial participants were randomized into five groups of five, in which low-dose or high-dose Ad26.COV2.S was given once or twice, or placebo was given on both occasions. TCRbeta repertoire sequencing served as the tool for gauging how specific and how broad the SARS-CoV-2-reactive T cell receptors were following Ad26.COV2.S vaccination. Investigators remained blinded to trial group allocation during experiments and outcome assessment. The TCR-sequenced set comprised approximately 32 samples: roughly 19 Ad26.COV2.S vaccine recipients, 5 placebo recipients and 8 SARS-CoV-2 convalescent individuals. Ad26.COV2.S was administered intramuscularly at 5 x 10^10 or 1 x 10^11 viral particles, either as a single shot or as two shots given 56 days apart.

The treatment or condition label on this specimen signifies: 15 to 20 received Ad26.COV2.S at low or high dose, single or two shots; five or six received placebo; per-sample allocation not given. Repertoires of vaccine and placebo recipients were sequenced from samples taken on day 63 after the first injection. In Cohort 1b, about 27 adults aged 18-55 years were enrolled at a single site in Boston, USA, between 29 July and 7 August 2020. As a vaccine, Ad26.COV2.S was a replication-incompetent adenovirus type 26 vector that expressed a prefusion-stabilized SARS-CoV-2 spike protein derived from the original Wuhan strain. TCRbeta CDR3 regions were sequenced with the immunoSEQ Assay. After extraction, genomic DNA underwent amplification by bias-controlled multiplex PCR, followed by high-throughput sequencing. On the study's bioinformatics: To quantify the absolute abundance of each unique TCRbeta CDR3 region, sequences were collapsed and filtered. T cell fraction was estimated by normalization of TCRbeta template counts to usable DNA, with usable DNA being measured through amplification of reference genes present in all nucleated cells. Repertoire TCRs were annotated as SARS-CoV-2-specific by exact matching of V gene, CDR3 amino acid sequence and J gene to a known reactive TCR set. The reference SARS-CoV-2 TCR set was derived from MIRA and filtered for enrichment in COVID-19-positive ImmuneCODE repertoires, a step that removed public or cross-reactive TCRs. Using the MIRA antigens, annotated TCRs were further analysed by specific ORF or by position within an ORF. Breadth was defined as the number of annotated unique rearrangements divided by the total number of unique productive rearrangements, and depth was defined as the summed frequency of the annotated unique rearrangements. Two-sided Wilcoxon rank-sum tests were used to compare TCR breadth between groups. TCRdb obtained this table from immuneACCESS and retained in-frame rearrangements with V and J assigned. These tables miss some clones; where compared with another copy, unresolved V genes account for less than half of the shortfall, and the remainder is unexplained. From that table come the V and J calls and clone size; the DNA was used to work out D and trimming. The sample profile shows 500,000 or so clones; 70% to 90% of them were found once. Roughly 13% of the sample is held by the ten biggest clonotypes.

The V end gives up 1 base and the J end 1 base, leaving 6 bases in the junction not matched to a gene. Taken from cysteine to phenylalanine, the CDR3 has 16 residues. Solely the CDR3 DNA is kept, with 48 bases framed from the first base. CDR1 is given as MGHRA and CDR2 as YSYEKL, both from the germline V gene. What the study reported, not specific to this receptor: Non-spike TCR breadth was comparable between vaccine and placebo recipients, consistent with the vaccine containing only spike. Spike-specific TCR breadth was higher in Ad26.COV2.S recipients than in placebo recipients (P = 0.0014). The study was not powered for comparison of responses between vaccine doses or regimens. After vaccination, spike-specific CD8+ and CD4+ T cell responses were reported to show substantial breadth. According to the authors, total T cell responses may have been underestimated by the TCR breadth and depth analyses.

This chain joins TRBV4-1 to TRBJ2-7; 8 middle bases align to TRBD1. The sequenced sample was peripheral blood, obtained in a trial of Ad26.COV2.S vaccine versus placebo. The sequence was collected from a person between 18 and 65 years old who received the Ad26.COV2.S COVID-19 vaccine or a placebo. The nucleotides are TGCGCCAGCAGCCAAGGTCAGGGGGCTCCGTCCTACGAGCAGTACTTC. Translated, this is CASSQGQGAPSYEQYF.